These T cell receptor beta chains were read from a single sample in a study of blood T cell repertoires in COVID-19. Assay: immunoSEQ multiplex PCR; the TCRdb copy retains only in-frame clones and omits some. The data contain 130,000 to 150,000 clones, 84% of them seen just once; the ten biggest clones take up 4.5% to 5.5%. The sample taken for sequencing was peripheral blood. These receptors all come from a human donor in a cohort sampled during active COVID-19. CDR3s include the opening cysteine and the closing phenylalanine or tryptophan. A D gene is named only where the DNA matches it firmly. Clone size appears in some rows only: once, few, many, or a class for an expanded clone.

d_gene	len	v_gene	j_gene	abundance	CDR3nt	CDR3aa
-	12	TRBV28	TRBJ1-6	-	TGTGCCAGCAGTTCGCAGTATTCACCCCTCCACTTT	CASSSQYSPLHF
-	16	TRBV5-8	TRBJ1-4	-	TGTGCCAGCAGCTTGGGCCTGACAGCGATTAATGAAAAACTGTTTTTT	CASSLGLTAINEKLFF
-	11	TRBV30	TRBJ2-2	-	TGTGCCTGGGACTTCACCGGGGAGCTGTTTTTT	CAWDFTGELFF
-	15	TRBV19	TRBJ1-2	-	TGTGCCAGTAGCGCGAGAGGGCTCGAAAACTATGGCTACACCTTC	CASSARGLENYGYTF
TRBD2	17	TRBV19	TRBJ2-5	-	TGTGCCAGTAGTATCGGACTAGCGGGAATAGAGAGGGAGACCCAGTACTTC	CASSIGLAGIERETQYF
-	14	TRBV2	TRBJ1-3	few	TGTGCCAGCAGGTTGGGCGGGACTGGAAACACCATATATTTT	CASRLGGTGNTIYF
TRBD2	16	TRBV5-6	TRBJ2-5	-	TGTGCCAGCAGCTTGGTACTAGCGGGGTACCAAGAGACCCAGTACTTC	CASSLVLAGYQETQYF
-	17	TRBV9	TRBJ2-5	once	TGTGCCAGCAGCGTAGGCCTGGGGCTAGGGGTACAAGAGACCCAGTACTTC	CASSVGLGLGVQETQYF
-	14	TRBV2	TRBJ1-1	-	TGTGCCAGCAGTACCCAGGGTGGCGGCACTGAAGCTTTCTTT	CASSTQGGGTEAFF
-	13	TRBV3-1/TRBV3-2	TRBJ2-3	-	TGTGCCAGCAGCCCCCGGGGTTCAGATACGCAGTATTTT	CASSPRGSDTQYF
TRBD1	15	TRBV27	TRBJ2-3	-	TGTGCCAGCAGTGGGACAGGGGGCACGACAGATACGCAGTATTTT	CASSGTGGTTDTQYF
-	14	TRBV29-1	TRBJ1-2	-	TGCAGCGTTGAACGGGCAGGGGTGAACTATGGCTACACCTTC	CSVERAGVNYGYTF
-	13	TRBV12-3/TRBV12-4	TRBJ1-4	-	TGTGCCAGCAGTTCTCCGGGATTCGAAAAACTGTTTTTT	CASSSPGFEKLFF
-	15	TRBV6-5	TRBJ1-6	-	TGTGCCAGCAGCCTGGTTATTGGCGGGTCCGACACCCTCCACTTT	CASSLVIGGSDTLHF
-	13	TRBV19	TRBJ2-1	-	TGTGCCAGTAGTATAGCGGGGGACCGCGGCCGGTTCTTC	CASSIAGDRGRFF
TRBD2	14	TRBV29-1	TRBJ2-3	-	TGCAGCGTTGAAGTCGGGGGGGTTGTGGATACGCAGTATTTT	CSVEVGGVVDTQYF
-	11	TRBV21-1	TRBJ1-5	-	TGTGCCAGCAGCATACAGAAGCCCCAGCATTTT	CASSIQKPQHF
TRBD2	16	TRBV24-1	TRBJ2-5	-	TGTGCCACCAGTGATAACCTAGCGGGGGGCATGGAGACCCAGTACTTC	CATSDNLAGGMETQYF
-	14	TRBV2	TRBJ1-1	-	TGTGCCAGCAGTTCGGCAGGGGCTTCCACTGAAGCTTTCTTT	CASSSAGASTEAFF
TRBD2	14	TRBV15	TRBJ2-5	-	TGTGCCACCAGCTCGACTAGCGAGGGGGAGACCCAGTACTTC	CATSSTSEGETQYF
TRBD1	14	TRBV7-9	TRBJ2-7	few	TGTGCCAGCAGCTCCGGGACAGGGCTCTACGAGCAGTACTTC	CASSSGTGLYEQYF
-	13	TRBV20-1	TRBJ1-1	-	TGCAGTGCTAGTCTGGGGGGAAACACTGAAGCTTTCTTT	CSASLGGNTEAFF
TRBD1	13	TRBV5-4	TRBJ2-5	-	TGTGCCAGCTGGGACAGCTACCAAGAGACCCAGTACTTC	CASWDSYQETQYF
TRBD1	14	TRBV30	TRBJ2-1	-	TGTGCCTGGACCGGGACAGGTGGTATTAATGAGCAGTTCTTC	CAWTGTGGINEQFF
-	14	TRBV28	TRBJ1-1	-	TGTGCCAGCAGTGCTCAGGGGTTGAGCACTGAAGCTTTCTTT	CASSAQGLSTEAFF
-	16	TRBV6-6	TRBJ1-4	-	TGTGCCAGCATCCTGGCGCGGGCCCCCGGAACTGAAAAACTGTTTTTT	CASILARAPGTEKLFF
TRBD1	15	TRBV19	TRBJ1-5	-	TGTGCCAGTAGTACGACAGGGGGCGAAGGTCAGCCCCAGCATTTT	CASSTTGGEGQPQHF
-	14	TRBV5-4	TRBJ2-7	-	TGTGCCAGCAGCCCGGGACTGTCAAACTACGAGCAGTACTTC	CASSPGLSNYEQYF
-	13	TRBV20-1	TRBJ1-2	-	TGCAGTGCTAGTCGCCCCCGTGAGGGAGGCTACACCTTC	CSASRPREGGYTF
-	16	TRBV19	TRBJ2-1	few	TGTGCCAGTAGTATCGGTCTCAGGGGTCGGTACAATGAGCAGTTCTTC	CASSIGLRGRYNEQFF
TRBD1	16	TRBV30	TRBJ1-2	-	TGTGCCTGGACCGGACAGGGGGGGCAAGCTAACTATGGCTACACCTTC	CAWTGQGGQANYGYTF
-	13	TRBV7-2	TRBJ2-7	-	TGTGCCAGCTCCGAGGGGACAACATACGAGCAGTACTTC	CASSEGTTYEQYF
TRBD1	15	TRBV7-6	TRBJ1-1	once	TGTGCCAGCAGCTTAGAAGGGACAGATAACACTGAAGCTTTCTTT	CASSLEGTDNTEAFF
TRBD1	21	TRBV7-6	TRBJ2-7	-	TGTGCCAGCAGCTTAGCCTTGGGCGGGCCGGGACAGGGATCTTTGTCCTACGAGCAGTACTTC	CASSLALGGPGQGSLSYEQYF
TRBD1	14	TRBV3-1/TRBV3-2	TRBJ1-4	-	TGTGCCAGCAGCACCCGGGACAGCAATGAAAAACTGTTTTTT	CASSTRDSNEKLFF
-	14	TRBV28	TRBJ1-5	-	TGTGCCAGCACCAAGGGGTATAGCAATCAGCCCCAGCATTTT	CASTKGYSNQPQHF
-	14	TRBV3-1/TRBV3-2	TRBJ2-7	-	TGTGCCAGCAGCCAAGATCCGGCCCAAGGGGGGCAGTACTTC	CASSQDPAQGGQYF
TRBD1	14	TRBV2	TRBJ2-7	-	TGTGCCAGCAGTGCAAGACAGGGCCCCTACGAGCAGTACTTC	CASSARQGPYEQYF
-	14	TRBV10-3	TRBJ2-3	-	TGTGCCACCTTACTCGACAGGACCACAGATACGCAGTATTTT	CATLLDRTTDTQYF
TRBD1	14	TRBV5-1	TRBJ1-5	-	TGCGCCAGCAGCTTGGGGACAGGGGGGGGGCCCCAGCATTTT	CASSLGTGGGPQHF